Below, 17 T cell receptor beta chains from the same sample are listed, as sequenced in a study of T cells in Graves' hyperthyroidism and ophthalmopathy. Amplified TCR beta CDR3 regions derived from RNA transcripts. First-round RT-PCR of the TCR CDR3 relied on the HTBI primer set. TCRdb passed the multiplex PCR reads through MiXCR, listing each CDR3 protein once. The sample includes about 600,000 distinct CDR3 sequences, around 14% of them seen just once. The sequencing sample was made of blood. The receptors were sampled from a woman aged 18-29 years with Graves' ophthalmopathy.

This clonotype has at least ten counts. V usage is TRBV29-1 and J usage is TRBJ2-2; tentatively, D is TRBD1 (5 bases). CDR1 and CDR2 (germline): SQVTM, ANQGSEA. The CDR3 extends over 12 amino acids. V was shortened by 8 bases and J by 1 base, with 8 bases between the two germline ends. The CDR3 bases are TGCAGCTCTACAGGGAACACCGGGGAGCTGTTTTTT. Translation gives CSSTGNTGELFF.

CDR3 protein: CASSLLPSDTYEQYF. CDR3 DNA: TGCGCCAGCAGCTTGTTACCTAGCGATACCTACGAGCAGTACTTC. The chain uses TRBV5-1 and TRBJ2-7, with a possible D match to TRBD2 (6 bases). This CDR3 has 15 amino acids. V was pared by 1 base and J by 2 bases, with 13 bases between. The germline gives CDR1 SGHRS, CDR2 YFSETQ.

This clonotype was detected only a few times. In DNA form, the CDR3 reads TGTGCCAGCAGCCAAGAAGCGCGGGAGGGACTAGAGCAGTACTTC. Protein product: CASSQEAREGLEQYF. The rearrangement uses TRBV4-2 and TRBJ2-7, with 9 bases that match TRBD2. Unmatched junction bases numbered 7, after V lost 0 bases and J lost 7 bases. CDR3 length equals 15 residues. Germline-derived CDR1 and CDR2 are LGHNA and YNFKEQ.

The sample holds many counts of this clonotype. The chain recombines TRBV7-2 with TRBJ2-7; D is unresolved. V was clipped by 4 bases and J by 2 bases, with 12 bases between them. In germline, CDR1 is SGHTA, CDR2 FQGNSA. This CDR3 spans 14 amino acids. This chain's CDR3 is CASSSEVGPYEQYF. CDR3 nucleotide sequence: TGTGCCAGCAGCTCGGAAGTTGGGCCCTACGAGCAGTACTTC. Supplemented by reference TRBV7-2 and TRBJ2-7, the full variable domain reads GAGVSQSPSNKVTEKGKDVELRCDPISGHTALYWYRQSLGQGLEFLIYFQGNSAPDKSGLPSDRFSAERTGGSVSTLTIQRTQQEDSAVYLCASSSEVGPYEQYFGPGTRLTVT.

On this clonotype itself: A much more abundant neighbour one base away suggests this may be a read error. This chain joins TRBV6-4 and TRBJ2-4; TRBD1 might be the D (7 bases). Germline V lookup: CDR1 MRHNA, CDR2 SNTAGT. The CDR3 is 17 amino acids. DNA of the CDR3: TGTGCCAGCATTGACGGAGGGGGCGCTTGGGCCAAAAACTTTCAGTACTTC. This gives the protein CASIDGGGAWAKNFQYF.

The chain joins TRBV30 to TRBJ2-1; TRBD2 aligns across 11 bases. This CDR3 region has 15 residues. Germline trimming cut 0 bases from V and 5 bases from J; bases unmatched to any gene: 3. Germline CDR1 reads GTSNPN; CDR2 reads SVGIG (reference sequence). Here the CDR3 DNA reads TGTGCCTGGAGTGTAGTGGGACTAGCGGACAATGAGCAGTTCTTC. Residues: CAWSVVGLADNEQFF.

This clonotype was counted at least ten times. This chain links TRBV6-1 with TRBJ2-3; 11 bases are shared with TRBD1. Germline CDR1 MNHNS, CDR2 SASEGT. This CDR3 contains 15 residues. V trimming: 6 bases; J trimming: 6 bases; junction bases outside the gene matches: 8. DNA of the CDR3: TGTGCCAGCAGATCCCGGACAGGGGGCTTTGATACGCAGTATTTT. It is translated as CASRSRTGGFDTQYF.

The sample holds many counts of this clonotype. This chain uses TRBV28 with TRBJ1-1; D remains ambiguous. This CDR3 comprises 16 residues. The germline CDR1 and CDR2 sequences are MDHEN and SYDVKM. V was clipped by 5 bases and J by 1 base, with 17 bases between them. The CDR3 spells CASSPTLLAGNTEAFF. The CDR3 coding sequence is TGTGCCAGCAGTCCCACCCTACTAGCGGGGAACACTGAAGCTTTCTTT.

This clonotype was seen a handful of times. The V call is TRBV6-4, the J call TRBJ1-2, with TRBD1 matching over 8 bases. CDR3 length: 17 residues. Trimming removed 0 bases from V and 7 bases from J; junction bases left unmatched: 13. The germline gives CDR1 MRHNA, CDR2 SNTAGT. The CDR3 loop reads CASSDSVQGAVPRGYTF. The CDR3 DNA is TGTGCCAGCAGTGACTCTGTTCAGGGGGCAGTTCCCCGTGGCTACACCTTC.

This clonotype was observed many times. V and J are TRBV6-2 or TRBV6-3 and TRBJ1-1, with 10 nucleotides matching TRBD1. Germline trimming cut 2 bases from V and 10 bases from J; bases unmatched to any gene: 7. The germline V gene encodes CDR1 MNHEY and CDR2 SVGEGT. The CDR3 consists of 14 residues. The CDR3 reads CASSYEARQGAAFF. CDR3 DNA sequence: TGTGCCAGCAGTTACGAGGCGCGACAGGGGGCAGCTTTCTTT.

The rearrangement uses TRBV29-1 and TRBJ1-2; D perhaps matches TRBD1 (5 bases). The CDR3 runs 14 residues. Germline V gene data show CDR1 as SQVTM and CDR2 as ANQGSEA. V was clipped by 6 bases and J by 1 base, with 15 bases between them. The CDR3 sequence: CSVPRDYLNYGYTF. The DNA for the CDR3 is TGCAGCGTCCCCAGGGACTACCTTAACTATGGCTACACCTTC.

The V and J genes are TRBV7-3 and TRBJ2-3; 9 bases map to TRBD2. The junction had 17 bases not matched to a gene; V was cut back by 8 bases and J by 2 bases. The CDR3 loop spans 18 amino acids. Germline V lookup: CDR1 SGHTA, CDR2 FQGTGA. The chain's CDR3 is CASSPRRLAGLITDTQYF. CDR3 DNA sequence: TGTGCCAGCTCACCACGGAGGCTAGCGGGATTGATCACAGATACGCAGTATTTT.

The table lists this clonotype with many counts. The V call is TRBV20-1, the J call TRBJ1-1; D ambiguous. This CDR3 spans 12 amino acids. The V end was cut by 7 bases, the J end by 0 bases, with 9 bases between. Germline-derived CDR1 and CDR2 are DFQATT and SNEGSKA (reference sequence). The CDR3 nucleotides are TGCAGTGTATGCGACATGAACACTGAAGCTTTCTTT. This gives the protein CSVCDMNTEAFF.

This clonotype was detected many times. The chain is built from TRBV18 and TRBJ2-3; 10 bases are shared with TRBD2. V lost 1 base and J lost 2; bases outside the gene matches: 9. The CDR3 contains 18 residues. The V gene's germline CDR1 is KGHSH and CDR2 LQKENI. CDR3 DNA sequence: TGTGCCAGCTCACCACGGACTAGCGGAGGCCGGACCACAGATACGCAGTATTTT. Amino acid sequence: CASSPRTSGGRTTDTQYF.

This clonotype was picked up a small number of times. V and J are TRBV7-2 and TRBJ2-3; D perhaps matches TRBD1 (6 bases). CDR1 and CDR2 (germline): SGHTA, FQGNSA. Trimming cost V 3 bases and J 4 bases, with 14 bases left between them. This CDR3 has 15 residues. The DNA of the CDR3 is TGTGCCAGCAGCTTCCGACAGGTTCGTGCAGATACGCAGTATTTT. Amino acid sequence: CASSFRQVRADTQYF.

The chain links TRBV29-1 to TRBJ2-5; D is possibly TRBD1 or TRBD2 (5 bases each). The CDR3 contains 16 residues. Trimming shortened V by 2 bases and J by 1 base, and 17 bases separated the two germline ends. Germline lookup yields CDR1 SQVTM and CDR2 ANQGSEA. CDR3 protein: CSVELGVGQIQETQYF. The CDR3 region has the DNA TGCAGCGTTGAATTGGGGGTTGGACAAATCCAAGAGACCCAGTACTTC.

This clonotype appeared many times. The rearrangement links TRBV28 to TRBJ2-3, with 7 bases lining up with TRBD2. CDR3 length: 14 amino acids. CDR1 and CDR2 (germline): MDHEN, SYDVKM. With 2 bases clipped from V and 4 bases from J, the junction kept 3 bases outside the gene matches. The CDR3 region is CASSLMAGADTQYF. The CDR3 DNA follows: TGTGCCAGCAGTTTAATGGCGGGAGCAGATACGCAGTATTTT. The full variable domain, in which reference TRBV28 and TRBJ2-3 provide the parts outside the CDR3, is DVKVTQSSRYLVKRTGEKVFLECVQDMDHENMFWYRQDPGLGLRLIYFSYDVKMKEKGDIPEGYSVSREKKERFSLILESASTNQTSMYLCASSLMAGADTQYFGPGTRLTVL.